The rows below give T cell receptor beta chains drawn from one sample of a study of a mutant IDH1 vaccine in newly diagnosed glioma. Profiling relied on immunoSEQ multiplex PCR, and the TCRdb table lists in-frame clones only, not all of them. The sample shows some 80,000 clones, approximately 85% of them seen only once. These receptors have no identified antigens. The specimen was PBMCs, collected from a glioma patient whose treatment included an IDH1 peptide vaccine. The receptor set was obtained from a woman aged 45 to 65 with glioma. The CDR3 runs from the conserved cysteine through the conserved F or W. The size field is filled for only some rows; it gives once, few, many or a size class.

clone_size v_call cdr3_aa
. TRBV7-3 CASSFGLVTDEQFF
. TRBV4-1 CASSHHRGRNTNPNSYEQYF
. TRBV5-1 CASNDVAGGMNEQFF
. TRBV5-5 CASSRTSDSYNEQFF
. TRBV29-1 CSVTAGTGTYEQYF
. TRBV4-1 CASSPGLAGVLIGELFF
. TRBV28 CASLASGRGDTQYF
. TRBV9 CASSVGGSGVQETQYF
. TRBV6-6 CASSMDRGHDYEQYF
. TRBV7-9 CASSWTSDTQYF
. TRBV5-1 CASSMKREQFF
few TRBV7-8 CASRGSSENSPLHF
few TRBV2 CASGSQPQHF
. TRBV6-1 CASSGGQPLYSNQPQHF
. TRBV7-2 CASSLGLGLYEQYF
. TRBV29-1 CSVEGTSGRFRTYEQYF
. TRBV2 CASSSGRAGETQYF
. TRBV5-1 CASSLRQGAREQYF
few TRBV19 CASTRDRVQPQHF
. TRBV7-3 CASSQAARETQYF
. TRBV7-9 CASSLKIGPLETQYF
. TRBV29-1 CSVVVAGNEQFF